The sequence of this T cell receptor beta chain was determined in a study of T cell responses to AZD1222 COVID-19 vaccine. For the study at large: Second-dose intervals near 4 or 12 weeks were combined.

Overall study results and limits: Only after the peak T cell response were repertoires sampled. Baseline testing showed seropositivity in only a handful of AZD1222 recipients.

The germline V and J ends were trimmed by 4 bases and 2 bases, with 15 bases remaining between them. This CDR3 comprises 17 residues. In germline, CDR1 is KGHSH, CDR2 LQKENI. In regard to this clone: Antigen unknown.

The protocol was immunoSEQ multiplex PCR, while the TCRdb copy is restricted to in-frame clones and leaves out a portion. The repertoire consists of 80,000 to 100,000 clones, with about 89% occurring once and the leading ten covering just under 7.5%. Material: peripheral blood, obtained on day 0 of AZD1222 vaccination. The receptor was isolated from an adult in good health. The chain recombines TRBV18 with TRBJ2-6; TRBD1 or TRBD2 may be the D gene (5 bases each). The CDR3 sequence: CASSLSSGAPGANVLTF. DNA for the CDR3: TGTGCCAGCTCACTTAGCTCCGGGGCTCCTGGGGCCAACGTCCTGACTTTC.